The 3 T cell receptor beta chains in this list originate from one sample, sequenced in a study of CD8 T cells in Susac syndrome. Random hexamers primed reverse transcription of roughly 0.45 to 1 ug RNA. TCRdb re-called the immunoSEQ multiplex PCR reads through MiXCR, storing one row per CDR3 protein. The sample consists of about 200,000 distinct CDR3 sequences, 92% of them appearing once. What was sequenced was CD8+ T cells from PBMCs. Receptor source: a human donor with multiple sclerosis.

The V call is TRBV7-9, the J call TRBJ1-2; possibly TRBD1 for D (6 bases). With 2 bases removed from V and 3 bases from J, the gap between germline ends came to 13 bases. In germline, CDR1 is SEHNR, CDR2 FQNEAQ (reference sequence). This CDR3 comprises 15 residues. The CDR3 region is CASSLFSTGHYGYTF. The DNA of the CDR3 is TGTGCCAGCAGCTTATTTTCGACAGGACACTATGGCTACACCTTC.

This clonotype occurred once. The chain uses TRBV27 and TRBJ2-7; D perhaps matches TRBD2 (6 bases). Germline V CDR1 and CDR2: MNHEY, SMNVEV (reference sequence). The CDR3 loop spans 15 amino acids. Trimming shortened V by 2 bases and J by 7 bases, and 18 bases separated the two germline ends. CDR3 in amino acids: CASSLDGGSIGEQYF. CDR3 in DNA: TGTGCCAGCAGTTTAGACGGGGGTAGTATCGGGGAGCAGTACTTC.

V usage is TRBV9 and J usage is TRBJ1-2, with D hard to call. The V end was cut by 3 bases, the J end by 4 bases, with 16 bases between. The CDR3 extends over 15 amino acids. Germline values: CDR1 SGDLS, CDR2 YYNGEE. The CDR3 reads CASSGYRAKTYGYTF. The CDR3 nucleotides read TGTGCCAGCAGCGGATACCGGGCAAAAACCTATGGCTACACCTTC.